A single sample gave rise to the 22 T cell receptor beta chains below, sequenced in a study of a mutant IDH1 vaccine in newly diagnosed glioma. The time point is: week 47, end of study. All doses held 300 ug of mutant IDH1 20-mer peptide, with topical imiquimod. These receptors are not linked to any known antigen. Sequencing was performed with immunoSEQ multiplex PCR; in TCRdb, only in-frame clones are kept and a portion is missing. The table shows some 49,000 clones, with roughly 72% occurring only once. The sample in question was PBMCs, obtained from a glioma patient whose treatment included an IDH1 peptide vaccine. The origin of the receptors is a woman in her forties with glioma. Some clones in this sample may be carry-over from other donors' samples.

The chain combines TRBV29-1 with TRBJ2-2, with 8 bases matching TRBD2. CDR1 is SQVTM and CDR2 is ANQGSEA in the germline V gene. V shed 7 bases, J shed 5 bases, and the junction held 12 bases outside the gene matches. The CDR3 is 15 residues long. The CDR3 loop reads CSAYSGAGGTGELFF. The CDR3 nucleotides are TGCAGCGCATACAGCGGGGCGGGGGGTACCGGGGAGCTGTTTTTT.

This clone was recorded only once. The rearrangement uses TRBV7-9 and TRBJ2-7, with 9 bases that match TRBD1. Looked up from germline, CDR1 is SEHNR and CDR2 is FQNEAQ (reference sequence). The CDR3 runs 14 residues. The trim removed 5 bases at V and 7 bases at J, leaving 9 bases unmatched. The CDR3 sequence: CASSPGGTGREQYF. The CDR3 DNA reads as TGTGCCAGCAGCCCCGGGGGGACAGGGCGGGAGCAGTACTTC.

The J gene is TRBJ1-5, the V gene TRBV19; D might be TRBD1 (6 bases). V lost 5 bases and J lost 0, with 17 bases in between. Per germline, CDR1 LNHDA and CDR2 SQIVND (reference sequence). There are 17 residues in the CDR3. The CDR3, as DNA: TGTGCCAGTAGTCCCCTGGACAGCGGTTATAGCAATCAGCCCCAGCATTTT. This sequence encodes CASSPLDSGYSNQPQHF.

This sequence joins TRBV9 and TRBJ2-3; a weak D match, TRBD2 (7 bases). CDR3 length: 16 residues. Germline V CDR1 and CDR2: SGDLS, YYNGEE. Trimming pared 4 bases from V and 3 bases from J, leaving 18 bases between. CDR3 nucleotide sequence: TGTGCCAGCAGCTCGGGGGGAGGGGGGAATACAGATACGCAGTATTTT. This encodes CASSSGGGGNTDTQYF.

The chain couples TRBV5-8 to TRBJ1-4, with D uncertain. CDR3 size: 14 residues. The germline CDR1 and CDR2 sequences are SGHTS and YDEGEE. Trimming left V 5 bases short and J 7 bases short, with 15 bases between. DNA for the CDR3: TGTGCCAGCAGGCCAAGGGAAGTTGGTGAAAAACTGTTTTTT. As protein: CASRPREVGEKLFF.

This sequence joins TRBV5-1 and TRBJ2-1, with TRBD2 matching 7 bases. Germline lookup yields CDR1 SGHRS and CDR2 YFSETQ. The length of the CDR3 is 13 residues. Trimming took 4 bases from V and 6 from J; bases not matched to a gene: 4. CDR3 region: CASSTGLSNEQFF. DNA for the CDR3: TGCGCCAGCAGCACGGGACTATCCAATGAGCAGTTCTTC.

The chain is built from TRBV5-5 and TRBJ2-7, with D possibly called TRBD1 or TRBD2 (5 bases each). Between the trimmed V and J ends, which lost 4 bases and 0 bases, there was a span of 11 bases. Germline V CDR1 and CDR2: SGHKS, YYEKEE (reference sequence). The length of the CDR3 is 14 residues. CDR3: CASSASGSSYEQYF. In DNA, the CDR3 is TGTGCCAGCAGCGCCTCAGGGAGCTCCTACGAGCAGTACTTC.

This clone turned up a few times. CDR3 DNA: TGTGCCAGCAAAGGACTAGCGGGTTACACCGGGGAGCTGTTTTTT. This sequence encodes CASKGLAGYTGELFF. V is TRBV7-2 and J is TRBJ2-2; 11 positions agree with TRBD2. Per germline, CDR1 SGHTA and CDR2 FQGNSA. This CDR3 has 15 amino acids. V shed 7 bases and J 3 bases; nucleotides not matched to a gene: 4.

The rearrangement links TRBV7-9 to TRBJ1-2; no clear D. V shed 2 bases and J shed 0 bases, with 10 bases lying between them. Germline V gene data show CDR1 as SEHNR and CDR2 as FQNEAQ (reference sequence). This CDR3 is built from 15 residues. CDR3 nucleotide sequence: TGTGCCAGCAGCTTACAGACGGTGACTAACTATGGCTACACCTTC. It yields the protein CASSLQTVTNYGYTF.

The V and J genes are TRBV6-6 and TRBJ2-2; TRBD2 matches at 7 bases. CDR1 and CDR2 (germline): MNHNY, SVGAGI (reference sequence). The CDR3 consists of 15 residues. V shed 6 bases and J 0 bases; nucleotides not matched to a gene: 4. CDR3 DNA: TGTGCCAGCAGGCCCGGGGGGACGAACACCGGGGAGCTGTTTTTT. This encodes CASRPGGTNTGELFF.

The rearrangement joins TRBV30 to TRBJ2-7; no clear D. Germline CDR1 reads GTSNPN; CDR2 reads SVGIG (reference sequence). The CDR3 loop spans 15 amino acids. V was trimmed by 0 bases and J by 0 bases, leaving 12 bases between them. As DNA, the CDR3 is TGTGCCTGGAGTGTACGGATCTGGAACTCCTACGAGCAGTACTTC. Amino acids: CAWSVRIWNSYEQYF.

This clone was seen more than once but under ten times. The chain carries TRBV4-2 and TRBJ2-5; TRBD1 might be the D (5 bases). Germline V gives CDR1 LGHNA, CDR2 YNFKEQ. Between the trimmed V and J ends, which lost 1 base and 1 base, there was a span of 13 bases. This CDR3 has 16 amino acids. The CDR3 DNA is TGTGCCAGCAGCCAAGTAAGGGGCCGGGCCCAAGAGACCCAGTACTTC. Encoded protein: CASSQVRGRAQETQYF.

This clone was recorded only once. CDR3 bases: TGTGCCAGCAGCCGATTGGACAGGGTTGTTCTCGAGACCCAGTACTTC. Its translation: CASSRLDRVVLETQYF. The V gene is TRBV7-8, the J gene TRBJ2-5; 8 nucleotides agree with TRBD1. V lost 5 bases, J lost 5 bases, and 13 bases stayed unmatched. Germline V gene lookup returns CDR1 SGHVS and CDR2 FQNEAQ. The CDR3 has 16 amino acids.

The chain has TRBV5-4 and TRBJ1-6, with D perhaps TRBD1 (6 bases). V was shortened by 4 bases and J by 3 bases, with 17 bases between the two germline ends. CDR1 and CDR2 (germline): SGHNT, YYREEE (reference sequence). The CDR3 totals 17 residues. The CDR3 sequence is CASSAAAGTIYNSPLHF. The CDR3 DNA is TGTGCCAGCAGCGCCGCGGCAGGGACAATCTATAATTCACCCCTCCACTTT.

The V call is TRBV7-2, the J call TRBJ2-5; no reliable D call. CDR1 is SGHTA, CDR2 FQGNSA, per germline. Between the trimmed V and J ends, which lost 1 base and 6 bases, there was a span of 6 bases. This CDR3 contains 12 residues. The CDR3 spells CASSLGTKTQYF. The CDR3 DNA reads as TGTGCCAGCAGCTTAGGAACCAAGACCCAGTACTTC.

The DNA of the CDR3 is TGTGCCAGCAGCTTCGGGACAGCACAAGAGACCCAGTACTTC. Residues: CASSFGTAQETQYF. The chain employs TRBV13 and TRBJ2-5, with 7 bases fitting TRBD1. Per the germline V gene, CDR1 is PRHDT and CDR2 is FYEKMQ (reference sequence). The V segment lost 3 bases and the J segment 2 bases; nucleotides outside the gene matches: 3. This CDR3 has 14 amino acids. Based on the CDR3 plus reference TRBV13 and TRBJ2-5, the full variable domain is AAGVIQSPRHLIKEKRETATLKCYPIPRHDTVYWYQQGPGQDPQFLISFYEKMQSDKGSIPDRFSAQQFSDYHSELNMSSLELGDSALYFCASSFGTAQETQYFGPGTRLLVL.

Here the CDR3 reads CASSPFRMNEQYF. The CDR3, as DNA: TGCGCCAGCAGCCCGTTTAGGATGAACGAGCAGTACTTC. The rearrangement joins TRBV5-1 to TRBJ2-7; D gene uncertain. Germline V gives CDR1 SGHRS, CDR2 YFSETQ. V lost 4 bases and J 5 bases, leaving 13 bases between the germline ends. The CDR3 is 13 residues long.

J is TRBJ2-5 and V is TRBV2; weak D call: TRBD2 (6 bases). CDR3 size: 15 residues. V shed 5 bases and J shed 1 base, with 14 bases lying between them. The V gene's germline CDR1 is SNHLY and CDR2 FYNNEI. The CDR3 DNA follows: TGTGCCAGCAGTCACCGGGACGGGGGCCAAGAGACCCAGTACTTC. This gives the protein CASSHRDGGQETQYF.

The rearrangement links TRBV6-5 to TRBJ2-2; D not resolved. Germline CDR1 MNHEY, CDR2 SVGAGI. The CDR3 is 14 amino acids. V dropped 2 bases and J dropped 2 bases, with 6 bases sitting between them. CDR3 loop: CASSYLTNTGELFF. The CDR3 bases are TGTGCCAGCAGTTACCTAACTAACACCGGGGAGCTGTTTTTT.

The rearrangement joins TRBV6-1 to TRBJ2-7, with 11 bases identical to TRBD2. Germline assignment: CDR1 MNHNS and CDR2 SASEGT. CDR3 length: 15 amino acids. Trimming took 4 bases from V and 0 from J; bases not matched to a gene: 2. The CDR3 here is CASSATSGASYEQYF. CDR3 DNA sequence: TGTGCCAGCAGTGCGACTAGCGGGGCCTCCTACGAGCAGTACTTC.

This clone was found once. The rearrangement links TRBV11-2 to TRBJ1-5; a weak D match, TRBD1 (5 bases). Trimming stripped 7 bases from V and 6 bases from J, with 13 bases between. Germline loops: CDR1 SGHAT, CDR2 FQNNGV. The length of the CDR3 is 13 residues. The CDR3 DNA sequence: TGTGCCAGCACCAACGGGAGGGGTCAGCCCCAGCATTTT. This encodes CASTNGRGQPQHF.

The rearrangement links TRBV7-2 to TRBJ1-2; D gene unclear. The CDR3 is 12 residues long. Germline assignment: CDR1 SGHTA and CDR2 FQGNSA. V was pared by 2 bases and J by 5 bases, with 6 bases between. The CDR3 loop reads CASSLRFYGYTF. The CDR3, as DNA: TGTGCCAGCAGCTTACGGTTTTATGGCTACACCTTC.